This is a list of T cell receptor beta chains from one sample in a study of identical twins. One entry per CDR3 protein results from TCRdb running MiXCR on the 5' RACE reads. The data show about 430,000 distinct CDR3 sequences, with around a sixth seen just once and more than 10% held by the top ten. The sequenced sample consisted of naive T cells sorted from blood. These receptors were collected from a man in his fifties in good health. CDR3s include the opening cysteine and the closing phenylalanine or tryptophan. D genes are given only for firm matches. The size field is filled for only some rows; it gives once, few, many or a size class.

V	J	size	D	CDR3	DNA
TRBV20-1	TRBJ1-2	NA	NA	CSARRWGRNGYPF	TGCAGTGCTAGGAGGTGGGGGCGCAATGGCTACCCCTTC
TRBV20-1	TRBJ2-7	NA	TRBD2	CSATLAGVPYEQYF	TGCAGTGCTACACTAGCGGGAGTCCCCTACGAGCAGTACTTC
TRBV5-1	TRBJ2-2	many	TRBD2	CASSPRAGVGTGELFF	TGCGCCAGCAGCCCTAGGGCGGGAGTCGGCACCGGGGAGCTGTTTTTT
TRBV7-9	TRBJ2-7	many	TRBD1	CASSWRTGSPYEQYF	TGTGCCAGCAGCTGGCGGACAGGTTCTCCCTACGAGCAGTACTTC
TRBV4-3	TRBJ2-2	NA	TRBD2	CASSQGLALAGVNTGELFF	TGCGCCAGCAGCCAAGGGCTAGCCCTAGCGGGGGTCAACACCGGGGAGCTGTTTTTT
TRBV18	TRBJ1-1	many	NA	CASSPSRDEAFF	TGTGCCAGCTCACCTAGCCGGGACGAAGCTTTCTTT
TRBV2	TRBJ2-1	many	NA	CASSELWAGSSYNEQFF	TGTGCCAGCAGTGAATTATGGGCGGGGAGCTCCTACAATGAGCAGTTCTTC
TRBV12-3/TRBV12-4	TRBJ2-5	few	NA	CASTPGGAWQETQYF	TGTGCCAGCACCCCAGGTGGGGCCTGGCAAGAGACCCAGTACTTC
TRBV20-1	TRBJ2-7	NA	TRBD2	CSARDRGRAGIEQYF	TGCAGTGCTAGAGATCGGGGGAGGGCCGGGATCGAGCAGTACTTC
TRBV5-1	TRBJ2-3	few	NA	CASSFSVMGTSAPTDTQYF	TGCGCCAGCAGCTTCTCCGTCATGGGGACCTCTGCTCCCACAGATACGCAGTATTTT
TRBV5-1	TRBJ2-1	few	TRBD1	CASSYQTGENEQFF	TGCGCCAGCAGCTACCAGACAGGGGAGAATGAGCAGTTCTTC
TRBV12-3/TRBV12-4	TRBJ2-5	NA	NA	CASSLEDLRGEETQYF	TGTGCCAGCAGTTTAGAAGACTTGAGGGGGGAAGAGACCCAGTACTTC
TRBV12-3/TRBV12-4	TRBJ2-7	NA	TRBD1	CASSFGDRGSGQYF	TGTGCCAGCAGTTTTGGGGACAGGGGCTCGGGGCAGTACTTC
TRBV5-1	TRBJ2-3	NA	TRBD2	CASSRRTSESTDTQYF	TGCGCCAGCAGCCGTCGGACTAGCGAAAGCACAGATACGCAGTATTTT
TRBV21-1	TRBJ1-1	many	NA	CASSGPGTAKAFF	TGTGCCAGCAGCGGACCCGGGACAGCAAAAGCTTTCTTT
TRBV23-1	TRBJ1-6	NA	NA	CASSQSRTASNSPLHF	TGCGCCAGCAGTCAATCTAGGACAGCGTCTAATTCACCCCTCCACTTT
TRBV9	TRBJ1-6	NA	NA	CASSRGGSDSPLHF	TGTGCCAGCAGTCGGGGCGGGTCCGATTCACCCCTCCACTTT
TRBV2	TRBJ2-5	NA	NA	CASRPPGRSQETQYF	TGTGCCAGCAGACCCCCTGGCAGAAGCCAAGAGACCCAGTACTTC
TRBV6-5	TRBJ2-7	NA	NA	CASSHTPGRATYEQYF	TGTGCCAGCAGTCACACCCCGGGACGGGCCACCTACGAGCAGTACTTC
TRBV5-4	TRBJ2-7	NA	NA	CASSLGGGGSYEQYF	TGTGCCAGCAGCTTGGGGGGAGGGGGGTCCTACGAGCAGTACTTC
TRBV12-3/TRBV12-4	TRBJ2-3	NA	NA	CASSIALAITDTQYF	TGTGCCAGCAGTATAGCCCTAGCGATAACAGATACGCAGTATTTT
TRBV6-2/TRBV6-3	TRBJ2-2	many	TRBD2	CASSYPLTSGRSGNTGELFF	TGTGCCAGCAGTTACCCCCTAACTAGCGGGAGGTCCGGAAACACCGGGGAGCTGTTTTTT
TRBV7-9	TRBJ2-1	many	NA	CASSLVLRGPGFF	TGTGCCAGCAGCTTAGTTTTACGGGGGCCGGGGTTCTTC
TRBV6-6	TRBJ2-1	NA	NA	CASSTDSNEQFF	TGTGCCAGCAGTACGGACAGTAATGAGCAGTTCTTC
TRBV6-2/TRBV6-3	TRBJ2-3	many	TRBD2	CASRRLAGSTDTQYF	TGTGCCAGCAGAAGACTAGCGGGCAGCACAGATACGCAGTATTTT
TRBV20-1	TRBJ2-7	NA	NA	CSARDQATLYEQYF	TGCAGTGCAAGAGATCAGGCGACCCTCTACGAGCAGTACTTC
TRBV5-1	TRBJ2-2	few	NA	CASSLARASTGELFF	TGCGCCAGCAGCTTGGCCAGGGCGAGCACCGGGGAGCTGTTTTTT
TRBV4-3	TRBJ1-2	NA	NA	CASSQDRGLGGYTF	TGCGCCAGCAGCCAAGATCGGGGTTTAGGTGGCTACACCTTC
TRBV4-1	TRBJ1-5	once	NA	CASSQGYALGDQPQHF	TGCGCCAGCAGCCAAGGTTACGCTCTGGGCGATCAGCCCCAGCATTTT
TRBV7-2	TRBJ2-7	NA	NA	CASSLTLAPGYEQYF	TGTGCCAGCAGCTTAACCCTAGCGCCGGGGTACGAGCAGTACTTC
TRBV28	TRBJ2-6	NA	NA	CAIPGESGANVLTF	TGTGCCATCCCAGGGGAGTCTGGGGCCAACGTCCTGACTTTC
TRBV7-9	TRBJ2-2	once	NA	CASNPRDRANTGELFF	TGTGCCAGCAACCCGCGTGATAGGGCGAACACCGGGGAGCTGTTTTTT
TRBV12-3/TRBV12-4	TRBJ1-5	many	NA	CASAEGLQPQHF	TGTGCCAGCGCCGAGGGGTTGCAGCCCCAGCATTTT